The clone carrying this TCR beta chain was observed many times. Its antigen is currently unknown. TCR beta VDJ and CDR3 profiling used genomic DNA as template. Each CDR3 protein is one row after TCRdb ran MiXCR on the reads. This table has some 210,000 distinct CDR3 sequences, 61% appearing once. These data come from a study of CD8+CD57+ T cells in acquired aplastic anemia. Study context: Sorted CD4+ and CD8+ cells yielded DNA averaging around 3.2 ug. There were about 10.8 million reads, on average, for CD4+ cells from healthy donors. Findings of the study overall: Between the patient and control groups, CD8+ Simpson's diversity did not differ significantly. The number of CD8+ CDR3 sequences shared by patients and controls was about 27.

Trimming took 4 bases from V and 5 from J, leaving 14 bases between them. The CDR3 is made up of 14 amino acids. Germline V lookup: CDR1 SGHVS, CDR2 FQNEAQ. The sample comprised sorted CD4+, CD8+, or CD8+CD57+ T cells (not recorded which) from PBMCs. The rearrangement joins TRBV7-8 to TRBJ1-1, with a tentative D call TRBD1 (6 bases). This TCR was sampled from a human donor in good health. CDR3 sequence: CASSSNRDLTEAFF. The CDR3 coding sequence is TGTGCCAGCAGCTCCAACAGGGACCTAACTGAAGCTTTCTTT.